These 20 T cell receptor beta chains share one sample of origin, sequenced in a study of human T cells and chemical hapten exposure. MiXCR, applied by TCRdb to the RACE reads, yields one record per CDR3 protein. The sample holds around 380,000 distinct CDR3 sequences, 4% to 5.5% seen once. Time point denoted: patch test 1, 2 weeks after DPC sensitization. Treatment of the sample: therapeutic diphenylcyclopropenone sensitization with weekly scalp DPC. The sequencing here drew on whole blood, taken in connection with sensitization to the hapten diphenylcyclopropenone (DPC). These receptors were obtained from a woman in her forties or fifties with alopecia areata. Some clones in this sample may be carry-over from other donors' samples.

This rearrangement joins TRBV18 to TRBJ2-3; 7 positions agree with TRBD2. Trimming removed 3 bases from V and 0 bases from J; junction bases left unmatched: 6. Germline lookup yields CDR1 KGHSH and CDR2 LQKENI. The CDR3 runs 16 residues. The CDR3 DNA sequence: TGTGCCAGCTCACCGCTAGCGGAACTTAGCACAGATACGCAGTATTTT. This gives the protein CASSPLAELSTDTQYF.

This clonotype was observed a handful of times. The V call is TRBV30, the J call TRBJ2-1, with TRBD2 identical over 11 bases. CDR3 length: 17 residues. CDR1 is GTSNPN and CDR2 is SVGIG in the germline V gene (reference sequence). V lost 4 bases, J lost 1 base, and 9 bases stayed unmatched. CDR3 protein: CAWIPSTSGKSYNEQFF. DNA for the CDR3: TGTGCCTGGATTCCCTCGACTAGCGGGAAATCCTACAATGAGCAGTTCTTC.

This clonotype was seen more than once but under ten times. The gene calls are TRBV3-1 and TRBJ1-1; weak D call: TRBD1 (5 bases). V was clipped by 4 bases and J by 5 bases, with 17 bases between them. The CDR3 extends over 15 amino acids. Looked up from germline, CDR1 is LGHDT and CDR2 is YNNKEL (reference sequence). Here the CDR3 reads CASSRTSGGRTEAFF. Here the CDR3 DNA reads TGTGCCAGCAGCCGCACGTCCGGGGGTCGGACTGAAGCTTTCTTT.

This clonotype was found a few times. The gene calls are TRBV18 and TRBJ2-3; D might be TRBD1 (5 bases). In germline, CDR1 is KGHSH, CDR2 LQKENI. V lost 2 bases to trimming and J lost 3 bases, with 9 bases between them. The CDR3 consists of 14 residues. CDR3 sequence reads: CASSPGAETDTQYF. CDR3 DNA sequence: TGTGCCAGCTCACCAGGGGCCGAGACAGATACGCAGTATTTT.

This clonotype was seen ten or more times. J is TRBJ2-1 and V is TRBV20-1; maybe TRBD2 (5 bases). Germline V CDR1 and CDR2: DFQATT, SNEGSKA (reference sequence). V lost 1 base and J 2 bases, leaving 12 bases between the germline ends. This CDR3 region has 15 residues. CDR3 bases: TGCAGTGCTAGAGCTGAGGGAACAACCTACAATGAGCAGTTCTTC. This encodes CSARAEGTTYNEQFF.

This clonotype was found many times. The chain joins TRBV5-6 to TRBJ2-2, with 9 bases identical to TRBD2. Trimming took 2 bases from V and 5 from J; bases not matched to a gene: 4. This CDR3 contains 15 residues. Per germline, CDR1 SGHDT and CDR2 YYEEEE. The CDR3 loop is CASSFGAGGTGELFF. CDR3 bases: TGTGCCAGCAGCTTTGGAGCGGGAGGTACCGGGGAGCTGTTTTTT.

This clonotype came up many times. V and J are TRBV5-1 and TRBJ2-7; 9 bases map to TRBD1. Looked up from germline, CDR1 is SGHRS and CDR2 is YFSETQ. This CDR3 comprises 15 residues. V dropped 4 bases and J dropped 2; count of bases not matched to a gene: 7. The CDR3 loop reads CASSLGYRGPYEQYF. The CDR3 DNA reads TGCGCCAGCAGCCTTGGTTACAGGGGGCCCTACGAGCAGTACTTC.

This clonotype was seen repeatedly, ten times or more. The chain is built from TRBV29-1 and TRBJ2-5; TRBD1 agrees at 11 bases. J lost 4 bases, V lost 6 bases, and 7 bases had no gene match. This CDR3 is 14 amino acids long. Per the germline V gene, CDR1 is SQVTM and CDR2 is ANQGSEA. CDR3 bases: TGCAGCGTGGCGACCGGGACAGGGGGAGAGACCCAGTACTTC. Translating gives CSVATGTGGETQYF. Supplemented by reference TRBV29-1 and TRBJ2-5, the full variable domain reads SAVISQKPSRDICQRGTSLTIQCQVDSQVTMMFWYRQQPGQSLTLIATANQGSEATYESGFVIDKFPISRPNLTFSTLTVSNMSPEDSSIYLCSVATGTGGETQYFGPGTRLLVL.

This clonotype was observed at least ten times. The CDR3 DNA follows: TGTGCCAGCAGCCCCGCTCCGGGACTAGCGGGGGGTAATGAGCAGTTCTTC. It encodes CASSPAPGLAGGNEQFF. The J gene is TRBJ2-1, the V gene TRBV7-2; 15 bases align to TRBD2. CDR3 length equals 17 residues. The V gene end was trimmed by 5 bases and the J gene end by 7 bases; junction bases not matched to a gene: 9. Looked up from germline, CDR1 is SGHTA and CDR2 is FQGNSA.

This clonotype has at least ten counts. This rearrangement joins TRBV5-1 to TRBJ2-3; 10 nucleotides line up with TRBD2. This CDR3 is built from 16 residues. V dropped 3 bases and J dropped 3; count of bases not matched to a gene: 7. Germline values: CDR1 SGHRS, CDR2 YFSETQ. CDR3 amino acids: CASSSLSGGPTDTQYF. DNA of the CDR3: TGCGCCAGCAGCTCCCTTAGCGGGGGGCCGACAGATACGCAGTATTTT.

The V call is TRBV3-1, the J call TRBJ1-6, with D tentatively TRBD1 (5 bases). The germline V and J ends were trimmed by 1 base and 8 bases, with 9 bases remaining between them. Per the germline V gene, CDR1 is LGHDT and CDR2 is YNNKEL (reference sequence). The CDR3 has 14 amino acids. CDR3 in amino acids: CASSQVGADSPLHF. DNA of the CDR3: TGTGCCAGCAGCCAAGTAGGGGCGGATTCACCCCTCCACTTT. The complete variable domain, with remaining parts taken from reference TRBV3-1 and TRBJ1-6, reads DTAVSQTPKYLVTQMGNDKSIKCEQNLGHDTMYWYKQDSKKFLKIMFSYNNKELIINETVPNRFSPKSPDKAHLNLHINSLELGDSAVYFCASSQVGADSPLHFGNGTRLTVT.

The sample holds a few counts of this clonotype. The chain joins TRBV25-1 to TRBJ1-6; TRBD1 agrees at 9 bases. Trimming took 1 base from V and 8 from J; bases not matched to a gene: 6. The CDR3 is 16 residues long. Germline CDR1 reads MGHDK; CDR2 reads SYGVNS. CDR3 sequence (DNA): TGTGCCAGCAGTGAATTTGGGGGACAGGGAGATTCACCCCTCCACTTT. Amino acids: CASSEFGGQGDSPLHF.

This clonotype was counted many times. This chain uses TRBV20-1 with TRBJ2-6, with no clear D. Germline CDR1 reads DFQATT; CDR2 reads SNEGSKA (reference sequence). Trimming removed 6 bases from V and 0 bases from J, with 12 bases in between. The CDR3 sequence is 15 residues long. The DNA for the CDR3 is TGCAGTGCCCGCCGACGGTACTCTGGGGCCAACGTCCTGACTTTC. The encoded protein is CSARRRYSGANVLTF.

There are many counts of this clonotype. This chain connects TRBV2 to TRBJ1-5; 9 nucleotides align to TRBD1. Germline CDR1 SNHLY, CDR2 FYNNEI. This CDR3 spans 13 amino acids. J lost 5 bases, V lost 4 bases, and 0 bases had no gene match. The CDR3 spells CASSGTGDQPQHF. In nucleotides, the CDR3 is TGTGCCAGCAGTGGGACAGGGGATCAGCCCCAGCATTTT.

Only a few counts were recorded for this clonotype. This chain connects TRBV10-3 to TRBJ1-3; D is uncertain. The CDR3 has 17 residues. The germline V gene encodes CDR1 ENHRY and CDR2 SYGVKD. V shed 0 bases and J shed 0 bases, with 12 bases lying between them. The CDR3 region is CAISESEAFYSGNTIYF. CDR3 nucleotide sequence: TGTGCCATCAGTGAGTCTGAGGCGTTCTACTCTGGAAACACCATATATTTT.

There are many counts of this clonotype. The V gene is TRBV29-1, the J gene TRBJ2-2; D gene uncertain. The germline V gene encodes CDR1 SQVTM and CDR2 ANQGSEA. Trimming cost V 0 bases and J 6 bases, with 5 bases left between them. This CDR3 has 12 residues. Written as DNA, the CDR3 is TGCAGCGTTGAAGATCAGCCCGGGGAGCTGTTTTTT. This translates into CSVEDQPGELFF.

The chain has TRBV27 and TRBJ2-7; a weak D match, TRBD2 (6 bases). The CDR3 sequence is 15 residues long. The germline CDR1 and CDR2 sequences are MNHEY and SMNVEV (reference sequence). Trimming took off 4 bases at V and 2 bases at J, with 15 bases between the two ends. The CDR3: CASSSPPAGPYEQYF. The DNA for the CDR3 is TGTGCCAGCAGTTCCCCGCCAGCGGGCCCCTACGAGCAGTACTTC.

This clonotype was detected ten times or more. The J gene is TRBJ1-6, the V gene TRBV4-3; 7 bases are shared with TRBD1. The V gene's germline CDR1 is LGHNA and CDR2 YSLEER. The V and J ends lost 0 bases and 10 bases, in that order; junction bases with no gene match: 6. CDR3 size: 15 residues. The CDR3 region has the DNA TGCGCCAGCAGCCAAGATACAGGGGAGCAATCACCCCTCCACTTT. As protein: CASSQDTGEQSPLHF.

This clonotype was detected many times. The V call is TRBV3-1, the J call TRBJ2-7; perhaps TRBD2 as D (5 bases). The CDR3 is 14 residues long. In germline, CDR1 is LGHDT, CDR2 YNNKEL (reference sequence). The V and J ends lost 1 base and 6 bases respectively, with 13 bases between them. The CDR3 nucleotides read TGTGCCAGCAGCCAAGTACGCCGCCGGGGCGAGCAGTACTTC. Its protein is CASSQVRRRGEQYF.

The chain uses TRBV28 and TRBJ1-4; 7 bases line up with TRBD1. Germline CDR1 and CDR2: MDHEN and SYDVKM. V was pared by 4 bases and J by 0 bases, with 5 bases of the junction left unmatched. The CDR3 is 16 residues long. The chain's CDR3 is CASSWGQSTTNEKLFF. The CDR3 region has the DNA TGTGCCAGCAGTTGGGGACAGAGCACAACTAATGAAAAACTGTTTTTT.